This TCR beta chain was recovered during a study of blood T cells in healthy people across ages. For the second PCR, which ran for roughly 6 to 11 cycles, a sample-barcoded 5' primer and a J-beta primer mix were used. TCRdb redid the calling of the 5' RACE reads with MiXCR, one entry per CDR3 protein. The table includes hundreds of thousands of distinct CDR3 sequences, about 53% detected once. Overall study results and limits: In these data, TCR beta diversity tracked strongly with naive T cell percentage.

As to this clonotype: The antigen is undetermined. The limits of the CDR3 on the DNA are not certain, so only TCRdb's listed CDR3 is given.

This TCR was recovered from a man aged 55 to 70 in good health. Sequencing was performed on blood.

CDR3 residues: CASSSSGARYEQYF. The rearrangement links TRBV6-6 to TRBJ2-7. CDR1 MNHNY and CDR2 SVGAGI come from the germline V gene (reference sequence). The CDR3 spans 14 amino acids, including both terminal residues.